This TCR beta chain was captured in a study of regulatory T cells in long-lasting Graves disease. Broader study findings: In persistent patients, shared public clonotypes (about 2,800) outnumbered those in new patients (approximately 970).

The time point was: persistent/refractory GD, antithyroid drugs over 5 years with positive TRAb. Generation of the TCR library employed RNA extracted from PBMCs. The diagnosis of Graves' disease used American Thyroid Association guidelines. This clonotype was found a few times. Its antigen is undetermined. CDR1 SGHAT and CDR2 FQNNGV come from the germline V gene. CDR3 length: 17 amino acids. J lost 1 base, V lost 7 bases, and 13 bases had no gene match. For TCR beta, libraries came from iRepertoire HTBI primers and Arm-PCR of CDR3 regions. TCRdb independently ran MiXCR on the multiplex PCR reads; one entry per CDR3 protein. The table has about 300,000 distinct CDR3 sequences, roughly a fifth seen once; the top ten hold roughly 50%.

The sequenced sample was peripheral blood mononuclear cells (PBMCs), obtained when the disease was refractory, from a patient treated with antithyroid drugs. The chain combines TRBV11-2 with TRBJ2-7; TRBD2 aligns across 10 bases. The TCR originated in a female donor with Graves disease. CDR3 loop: CASTGVGLAGVSYEQYF. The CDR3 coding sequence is TGTGCCAGCACCGGCGTGGGGCTAGCGGGAGTATCCTACGAGCAGTACTTC. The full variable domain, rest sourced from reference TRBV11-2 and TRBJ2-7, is EAGVAQSPRYKIIEKRQSVAFWCNPISGHATLYWYQQILGQGPKLLIQFQNNGVVDDSQLPKDRFSAERLKGVDSTLKIQPAKLEDSAVYLCASTGVGLAGVSYEQYFGPGTRLTVT.